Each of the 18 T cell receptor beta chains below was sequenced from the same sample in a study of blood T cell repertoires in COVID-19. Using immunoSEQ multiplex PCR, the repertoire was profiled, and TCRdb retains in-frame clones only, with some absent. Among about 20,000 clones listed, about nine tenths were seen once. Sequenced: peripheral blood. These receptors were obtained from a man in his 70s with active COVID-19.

CDR3 DNA sequence: TGCGCCAGCAGCCAAGATTATGTGGGGGCCGGCACTGAAGCTTTCTTT. This encodes CASSQDYVGAGTEAFF. The chain recombines TRBV4-3 with TRBJ1-1; D perhaps matches TRBD1 (6 bases). V gave up 0 bases and J gave up 4 bases, with 15 bases separating them. CDR1 is LGHNA, CDR2 YSLEER, per germline. This CDR3 contains 16 residues.

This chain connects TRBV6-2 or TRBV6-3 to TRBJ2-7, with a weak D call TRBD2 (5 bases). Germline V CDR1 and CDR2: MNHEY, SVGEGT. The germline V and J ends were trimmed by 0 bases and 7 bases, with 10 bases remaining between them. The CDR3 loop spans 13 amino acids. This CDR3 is CASSYSGSGEQYF. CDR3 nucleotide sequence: TGTGCCAGCAGTTACTCGGGCTCGGGGGAGCAGTACTTC.

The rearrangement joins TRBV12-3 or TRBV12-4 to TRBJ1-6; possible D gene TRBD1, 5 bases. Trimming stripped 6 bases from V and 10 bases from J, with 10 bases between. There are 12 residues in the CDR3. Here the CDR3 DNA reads TGTGCCAGCAGACCAGGGAGGTCACCCCTCCACTTT. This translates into CASRPGRSPLHF.

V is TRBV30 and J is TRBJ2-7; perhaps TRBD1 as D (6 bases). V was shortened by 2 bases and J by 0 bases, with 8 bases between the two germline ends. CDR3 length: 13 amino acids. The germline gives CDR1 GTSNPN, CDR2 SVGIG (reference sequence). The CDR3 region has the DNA TGTGCCTGGAGTACAGGGAGCTCCTACGAGCAGTACTTC. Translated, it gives CAWSTGSSYEQYF.

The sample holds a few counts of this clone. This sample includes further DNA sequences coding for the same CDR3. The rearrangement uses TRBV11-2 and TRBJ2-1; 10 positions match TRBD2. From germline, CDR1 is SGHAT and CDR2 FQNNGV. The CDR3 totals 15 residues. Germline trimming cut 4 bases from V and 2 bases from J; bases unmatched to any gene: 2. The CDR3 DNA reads TGTGCCAGCAGCTGGACTAGCGGAACCTACAATGAGCAGTTCTTC. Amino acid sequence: CASSWTSGTYNEQFF.

The CDR3 nucleotides read TGCGCCAGCAGCTTGGTCGCGGGACCGCAGTACGAGCAGTACTTC. This sequence encodes CASSLVAGPQYEQYF. The chain joins TRBV5-1 to TRBJ2-7, with D perhaps TRBD2 (6 bases). This CDR3 spans 15 amino acids. Germline-derived CDR1 and CDR2 are SGHRS and YFSETQ. The V gene lost 0 bases and the J gene lost 4 bases, with 14 bases spanning the gap. The full variable domain, completed using reference TRBV5-1 and TRBJ2-7, is KAGVTQTPRYLIKTRGQQVTLSCSPISGHRSVSWYQQTPGQGLQFLFEYFSETQRNKGNFPGRFSGRQFSNSRSEMNVSTLELGDSALYLCASSLVAGPQYEQYFGPGTRLTVT.

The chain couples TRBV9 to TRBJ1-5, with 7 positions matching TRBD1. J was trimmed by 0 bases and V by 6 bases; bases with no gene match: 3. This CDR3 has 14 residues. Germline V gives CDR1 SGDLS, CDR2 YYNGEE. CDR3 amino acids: CASNTGDSNQPQHF. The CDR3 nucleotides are TGTGCCAGCAACACAGGGGATAGCAATCAGCCCCAGCATTTT. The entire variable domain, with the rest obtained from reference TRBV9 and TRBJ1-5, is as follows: DSGVTQTPKHLITATGQRVTLRCSPRSGDLSVYWYQQSLDQGLQFLIQYYNGEERAKGNILERFSAQQFPDLHSELNLSSLELGDSALYFCASNTGDSNQPQHFGDGTRLSIL.

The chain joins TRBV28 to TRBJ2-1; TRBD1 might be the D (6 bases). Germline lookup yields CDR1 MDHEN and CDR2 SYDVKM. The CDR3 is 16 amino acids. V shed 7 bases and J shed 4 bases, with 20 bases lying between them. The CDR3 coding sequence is TGTGCCAGCACGAAAATTTCAGGGGCCCTATACAATGAGCAGTTCTTC. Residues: CASTKISGALYNEQFF. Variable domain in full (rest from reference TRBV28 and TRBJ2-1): DVKVTQSSRYLVKRTGEKVFLECVQDMDHENMFWYRQDPGLGLRLIYFSYDVKMKEKGDIPEGYSVSREKKERFSLILESASTNQTSMYLCASTKISGALYNEQFFGPGTRLTVL.

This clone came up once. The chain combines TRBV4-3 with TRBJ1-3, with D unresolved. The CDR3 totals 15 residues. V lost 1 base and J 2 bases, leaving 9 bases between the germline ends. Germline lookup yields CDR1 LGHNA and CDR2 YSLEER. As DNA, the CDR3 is TGCGCCAGCAGCCAAGTCCGAGTGCCTGGAAACACCATATATTTT. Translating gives CASSQVRVPGNTIYF.

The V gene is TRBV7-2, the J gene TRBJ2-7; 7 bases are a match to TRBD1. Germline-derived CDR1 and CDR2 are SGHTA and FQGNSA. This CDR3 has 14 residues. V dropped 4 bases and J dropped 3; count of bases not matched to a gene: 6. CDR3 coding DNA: TGTGCCAGCAGCTCGTCGGGACAGTACTACGAGCAGTACTTC. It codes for CASSSSGQYYEQYF.

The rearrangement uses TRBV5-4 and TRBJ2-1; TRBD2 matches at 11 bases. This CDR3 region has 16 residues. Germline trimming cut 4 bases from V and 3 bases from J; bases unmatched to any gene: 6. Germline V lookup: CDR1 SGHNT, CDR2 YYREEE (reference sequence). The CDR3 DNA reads TGTGCCAGCAGCCCAAGGGGGACTAGCGGCTACAATGAGCAGTTCTTC. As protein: CASSPRGTSGYNEQFF.

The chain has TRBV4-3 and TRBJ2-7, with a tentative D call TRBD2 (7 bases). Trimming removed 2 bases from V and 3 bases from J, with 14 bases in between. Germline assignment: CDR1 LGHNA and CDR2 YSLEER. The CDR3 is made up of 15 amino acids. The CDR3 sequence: CASSQLGGGLYEQYF. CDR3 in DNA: TGCGCCAGCAGCCAACTGGGAGGGGGACTCTACGAGCAGTACTTC.

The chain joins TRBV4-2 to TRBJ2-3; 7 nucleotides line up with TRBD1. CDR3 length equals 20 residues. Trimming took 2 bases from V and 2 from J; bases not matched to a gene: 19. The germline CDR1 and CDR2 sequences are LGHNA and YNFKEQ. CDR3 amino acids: CASSQPAGQSTGTPTDTQYF. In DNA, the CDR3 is TGTGCCAGCAGCCAACCAGCCGGGCAATCGACAGGGACCCCCACAGATACGCAGTATTTT.

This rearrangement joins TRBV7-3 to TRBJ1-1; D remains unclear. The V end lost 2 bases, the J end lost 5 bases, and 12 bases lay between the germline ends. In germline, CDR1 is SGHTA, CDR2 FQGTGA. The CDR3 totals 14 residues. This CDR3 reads CASSLSPAGTEAFF. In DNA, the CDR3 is TGTGCCAGCAGCTTATCCCCGGCGGGGACTGAAGCTTTCTTT. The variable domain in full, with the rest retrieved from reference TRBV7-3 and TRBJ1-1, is GAGVSQTPSNKVTEKGKYVELRCDPISGHTALYWYRQSLGQGPEFLIYFQGTGAADDSGLPNDRFFAVRPEGSVSTLKIQRTERGDSAVYLCASSLSPAGTEAFFGQGTRLTVV.

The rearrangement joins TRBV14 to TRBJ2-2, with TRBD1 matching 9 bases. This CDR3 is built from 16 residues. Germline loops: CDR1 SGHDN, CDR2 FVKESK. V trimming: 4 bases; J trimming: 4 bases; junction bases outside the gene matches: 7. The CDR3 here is CASSPRTGVLTGELFF. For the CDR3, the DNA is TGTGCCAGCAGCCCTCGGACAGGGGTGCTCACCGGGGAGCTGTTTTTT.

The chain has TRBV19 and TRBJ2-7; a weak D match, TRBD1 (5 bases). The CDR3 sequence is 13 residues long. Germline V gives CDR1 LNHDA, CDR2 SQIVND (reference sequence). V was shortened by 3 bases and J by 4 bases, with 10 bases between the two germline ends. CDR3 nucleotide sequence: TGTGCCAGTAGTATCAGCAAGGGGTACGAGCAGTACTTC. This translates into CASSISKGYEQYF.

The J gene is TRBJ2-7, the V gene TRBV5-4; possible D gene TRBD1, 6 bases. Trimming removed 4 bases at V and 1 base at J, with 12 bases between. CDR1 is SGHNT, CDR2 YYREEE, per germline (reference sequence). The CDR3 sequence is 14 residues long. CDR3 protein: CASSPRDKSYEQYF. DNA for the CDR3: TGTGCCAGCAGCCCCCGGGACAAGTCCTACGAGCAGTACTTC.

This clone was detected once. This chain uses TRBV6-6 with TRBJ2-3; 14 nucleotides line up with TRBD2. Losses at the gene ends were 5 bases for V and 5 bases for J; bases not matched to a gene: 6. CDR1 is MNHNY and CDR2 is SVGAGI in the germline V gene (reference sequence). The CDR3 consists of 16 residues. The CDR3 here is CASSRLAGGLRDTQYF. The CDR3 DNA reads TGTGCCAGCAGTCGACTAGCGGGAGGGCTAAGAGATACGCAGTATTTT.